This T cell receptor beta chain derives from a study of post-analysis software for immune sequencing data. Study-wide findings and caveats: In patients, TRBV5-6, TRBV5-1 and TRBV20-1 belonged to several TRBV segments found more frequently than in controls. People with multiple sclerosis had a significantly lower normalized Chao1 diversity than controls did.

Prepared libraries of TCR beta cDNA carried unique molecular identifiers. A population of about 1 to 11 million T cells gave rise to a few hundred thousand cDNA molecules. Each CDR3 protein is one row after TCRdb ran MiXCR on the PCR reads. This sample yields about 460,000 distinct CDR3 sequences, of which over 35% are seen a single time; 9% to 13% belongs to the top ten. This CDR3 region has 19 residues. Trimming pared 5 bases from V and 3 bases from J, leaving 29 bases between. Per germline, CDR1 MDHEN and CDR2 SYDVKM. Concerning this clonotype itself: Its cognate antigen is unknown.

The source of this sequence is a girl between 10 and 17 years old with multiple sclerosis. The V gene is TRBV28, the J gene TRBJ2-7, with a weak D call TRBD2 (6 bases). Sequencing input: blood. As DNA, the CDR3 is TGTGCCAGCAGTAAGCCCCGGGACTCCTATTCCCCAACCTACTACGAGCAGTACTTC. The encoded protein is CASSKPRDSYSPTYYEQYF.